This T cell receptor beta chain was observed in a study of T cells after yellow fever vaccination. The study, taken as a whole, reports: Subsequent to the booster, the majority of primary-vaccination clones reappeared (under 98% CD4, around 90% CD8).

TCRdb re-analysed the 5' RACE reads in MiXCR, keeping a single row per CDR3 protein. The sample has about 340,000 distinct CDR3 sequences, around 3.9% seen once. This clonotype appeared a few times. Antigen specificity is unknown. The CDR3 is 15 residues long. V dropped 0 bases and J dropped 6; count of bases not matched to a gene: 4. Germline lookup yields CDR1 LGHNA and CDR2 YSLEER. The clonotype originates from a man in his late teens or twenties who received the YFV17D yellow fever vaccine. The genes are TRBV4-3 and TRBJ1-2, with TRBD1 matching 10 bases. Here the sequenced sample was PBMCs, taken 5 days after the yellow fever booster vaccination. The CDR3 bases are TGCGCCAGCAGCCAAGATAGGGACAGGGGCCATGGCTACACCTTC. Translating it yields CASSQDRDRGHGYTF.